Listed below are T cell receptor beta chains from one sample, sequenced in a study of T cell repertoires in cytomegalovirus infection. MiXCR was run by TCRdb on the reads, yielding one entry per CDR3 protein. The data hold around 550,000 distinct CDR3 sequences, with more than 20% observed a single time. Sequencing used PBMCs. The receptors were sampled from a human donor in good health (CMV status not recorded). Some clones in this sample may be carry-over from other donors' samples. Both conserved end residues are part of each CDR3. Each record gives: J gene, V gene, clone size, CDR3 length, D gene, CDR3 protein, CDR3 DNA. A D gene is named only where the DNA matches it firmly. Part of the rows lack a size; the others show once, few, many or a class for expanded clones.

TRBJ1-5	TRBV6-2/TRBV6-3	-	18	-	CASSYRPLAGGNNQPQHF	TGTGCCAGCAGTTACCGGCCCTTGGCGGGGGGTAACAATCAGCCCCAGCATTTT
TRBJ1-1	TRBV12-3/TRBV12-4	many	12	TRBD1	CASSPGTVEAFF	TGTGCCAGCAGTCCGGGGACAGTTGAAGCTTTCTTT
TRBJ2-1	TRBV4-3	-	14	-	CASSQDTSNNEQFF	TGCGCCAGCAGCCAAGATACCAGTAACAATGAGCAGTTCTTC
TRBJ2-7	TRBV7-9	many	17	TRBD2	CASSFGTSGRYSYEQYF	TGTGCCAGCAGCTTCGGGACTAGCGGGCGCTATTCCTACGAGCAGTACTTC
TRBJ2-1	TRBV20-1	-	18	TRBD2	CSARRLAGGLATYNEQFF	TGCAGTGCAAGACGACTAGCGGGAGGTCTGGCTACCTACAATGAGCAGTTCTTC
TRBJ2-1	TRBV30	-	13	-	CAWVRGGGDEQFF	TGTGCCTGGGTGAGGGGGGGGGGAGATGAGCAGTTCTTC
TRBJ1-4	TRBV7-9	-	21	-	CASSLKGGDTSSRATNEKLFF	TGTGCCAGCAGCTTAAAGGGGGGGGACACCTCATCGCGGGCAACTAATGAAAAACTGTTTTTT
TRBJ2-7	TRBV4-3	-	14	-	CASSQETENYEQYF	TGCGCCAGCAGCCAAGAGACGGAGAACTACGAGCAGTACTTC
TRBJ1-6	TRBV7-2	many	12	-	CASSAAGTPLHF	TGTGCCAGCAGCGCGGCTGGAACCCCCCTCCACTTT
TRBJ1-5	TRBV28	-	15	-	CASSLLTGYNQPQHF	TGTGCCAGCAGTTTATTGACGGGGTACAATCAGCCCCAGCATTTT
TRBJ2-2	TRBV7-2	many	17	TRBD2	CASSLVSGGRDDGELFF	TGTGCCAGCAGCTTAGTTTCAGGCGGGAGGGATGACGGGGAGCTGTTTTTT
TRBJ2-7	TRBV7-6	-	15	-	CASSLRGGQGYEQYF	TGTGCCAGCAGCTTGCGTGGGGGGCAGGGCTACGAGCAGTACTTC
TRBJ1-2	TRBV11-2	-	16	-	CASSLGRAARNYGYTF	TGTGCCAGCAGCTTAGGGAGAGCAGCGAGAAACTATGGCTACACCTTC
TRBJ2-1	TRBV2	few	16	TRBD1	CASSLKRQGLANEQFF	TGTGCCAGCAGTCTTAAAAGACAGGGTTTGGCCAATGAGCAGTTCTTC
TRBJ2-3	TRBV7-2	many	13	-	CASSTYGADTQYF	TGTGCCAGCAGCACTTATGGGGCTGATACGCAGTATTTT
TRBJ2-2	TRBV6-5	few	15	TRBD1	CASSVDRGDTGELFF	TGTGCCAGCAGTGTGGACAGGGGAGACACCGGGGAGCTGTTTTTT